The present entry profiles one T cell receptor (beta chain) with its context. Its antigen specificity is not known. Base qualities are not provided; no much larger clone lies one nucleotide away. Another Seattle source contributed samples from volunteer blood donors who had recovered from COVID-19. Whole blood was collected in K2EDTA tubes by collaborating institutions according to the institutions' own protocols. For TCRbeta analysis, collaborators shipped samples in one of three forms: frozen whole blood, isolated PBMCs, or DNA extracted from either of those sample types. The CDR3 runs 11 amino acids, cysteine and phenylalanine included. The read is trimmed to its CDR3 DNA, 33 bases read in frame from base 1. V is shortened by 7 bases, J by 5 bases, and the region joining them spans 8 bases. CDR1 and CDR2 were assigned from the germline V gene as MDHEN and SYDVKM. TCRbeta CDR3 regions were amplified from genomic DNA by means of the immunoSEQ Assay, a bias-controlled multiplex PCR. Per the authors' processing: Within the assay, amplification of reference gene primers was used to estimate how many nucleated cells each sample contained. To quantify the absolute abundance of each unique TCRbeta CDR3 rearrangement, sequence reads were collapsed and filtered. For each sample, productive Simpson clonality was calculated as the square root of Simpson's diversity index across productive rearrangements. The clones in this table, taken by TCRdb from immuneACCESS, are in-frame only. Not every clone is retained; where verified, under half of the shortfall comes from an unresolved V gene, and the cause of the rest is unknown. D and trimming come from the DNA, and the V and J calls and clone size come from that table. The sample table records around 250,000 clones; around 84% of these occur just once. Of the sample, 1.5% to 1.9% is held by the ten largest clones.

These data originate in a study of blood T cell repertoires in COVID-19 (dated by TCRdb to about 2020). Notes on the research overall: Samples covering the acute and convalescent phases of COVID-19 were provided by collaborators in the United States, Italy and Spain. The prospective study material was composed of cDNA or gDNA derived from T cells, B-cell-depleted T cells, or PBMCs. The dataset comprised deeply sampled blood TCRbeta repertoires from subjects exposed to, actively infected with, or recovered from COVID-19. The repertoires were released in a freely available public database intended as a resource for research on the immune response to SARS-CoV-2. Samples came from the ongoing ImmuneRACE study (first 160 participants) plus 1,254 subjects from 6 global collaborators. The sample metadata nearly always contained a de-identified subject ID, COVID-19 status, age in years and sex. Where available, HLA class I and class II types were obtained from metadata supplied by the sample provider rather than from assay-based typing. Overall results and qualifications from the work: The quantity of clinical and demographic metadata differed by source and by participant and was supplied without curation.

The sequenced material came from peripheral blood. The sequence links TRBV28 to TRBJ1-1; the D gene remains uncertain. This TCR was sampled from a woman aged 35 to 49 who had recovered from COVID-19. Here is the DNA: TGTGCCAGCACCTTTAGAACTGAAGCTTTCTTT. The encoded protein is CASTFRTEAFF.